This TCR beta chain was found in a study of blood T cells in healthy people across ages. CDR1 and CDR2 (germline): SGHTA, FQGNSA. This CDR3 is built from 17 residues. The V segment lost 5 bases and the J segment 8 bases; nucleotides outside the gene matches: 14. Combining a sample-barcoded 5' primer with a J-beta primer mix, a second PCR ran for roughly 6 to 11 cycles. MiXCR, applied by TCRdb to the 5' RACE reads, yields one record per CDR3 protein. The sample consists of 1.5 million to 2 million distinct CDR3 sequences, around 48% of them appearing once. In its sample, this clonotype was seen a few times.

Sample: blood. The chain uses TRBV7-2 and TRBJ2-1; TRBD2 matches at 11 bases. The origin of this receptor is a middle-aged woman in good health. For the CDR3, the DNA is TGTGCCAGCAGCCGTCGACTAGCGGGGCCCACCAGGGATGAGCAGTTCTTC. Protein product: CASSRRLAGPTRDEQFF.